This TCR beta chain was documented in a study of blood T cell repertoires in COVID-19. Overall study context: In each case, the material was cDNA or gDNA derived from T cells, B-cell-depleted T cells, or PBMCs.

The CDR3 has 13 residues. With 4 bases clipped from V and 5 bases from J, the junction kept 4 bases outside the gene matches. Germline V gives CDR1 SGHTA, CDR2 FQGNSA. Participant-reported clinical history was the basis for cohort assignment. In the original analysis: Scientists estimated how many nucleated cells there were by amplifying reference gene primers. Clones were read by immunoSEQ multiplex PCR, and TCRdb kept only the in-frame ones, dropping some. That table gives V, J and clone size, and the DNA gave D and trimming. The data contain under 250,000 clones, roughly 80% of them singletons. This clonotype was sampled from a man in his sixties who had recovered from COVID-19. The chain links TRBV7-2 to TRBJ1-1; 7 bases align to TRBD1. Sequencing was carried out using PBMCs or T cells enriched from blood (not recorded which). CDR3 bases: TGTGCCAGCAGCTCGCTGACAGGGACTGAAGCTTTCTTT. Its translation: CASSSLTGTEAFF.